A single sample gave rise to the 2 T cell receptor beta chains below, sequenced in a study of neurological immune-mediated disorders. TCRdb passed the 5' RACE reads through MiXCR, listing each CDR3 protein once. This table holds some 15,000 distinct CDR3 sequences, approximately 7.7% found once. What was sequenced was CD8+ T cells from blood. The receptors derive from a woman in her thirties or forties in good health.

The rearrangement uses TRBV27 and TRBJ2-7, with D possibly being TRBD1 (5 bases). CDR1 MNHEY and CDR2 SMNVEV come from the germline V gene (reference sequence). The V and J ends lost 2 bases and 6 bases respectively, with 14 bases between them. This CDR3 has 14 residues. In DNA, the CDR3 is TGTGCCAGCAGTTTAGGGGCGTATTGGGGCGAGCAGTACTTC. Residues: CASSLGAYWGEQYF.

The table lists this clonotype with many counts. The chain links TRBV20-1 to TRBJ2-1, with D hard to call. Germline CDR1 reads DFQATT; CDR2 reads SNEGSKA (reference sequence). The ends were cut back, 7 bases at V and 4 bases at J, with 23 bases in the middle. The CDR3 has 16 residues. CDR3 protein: CSGHPPERTRYNEQFF. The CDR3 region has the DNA TGCAGTGGGCACCCCCCTGAGCGAACCCGTTACAATGAGCAGTTCTTC.